The TCR beta chain under discussion was sequenced for a study of kidney transplant recipient with SARS-CoV-2 infection. TCRdb independently ran MiXCR on the reads; one entry per CDR3 protein. The data contain under 300,000 distinct CDR3 sequences, less than 35% of them singletons. This clonotype was sampled from a male patient aged 30 to 40 who had COVID-19 and was a kidney transplant recipient. The graft donor may have contributed some T cells. Source: a blood sample, taken at baseline and on day 111 from a kidney transplant recipient.

The CDR3 DNA reads TGTGCCAGCAGTCCGCCGGGACAGTCGAACACTGAAGCTTTCTTT. Translated, it gives CASSPPGQSNTEAFF. The rearrangement joins TRBV28 to TRBJ1-1, with TRBD1 identical over 7 bases. The CDR3 extends over 15 amino acids. Germline V gene lookup returns CDR1 MDHEN and CDR2 SYDVKM. V dropped 5 bases and J dropped 1; count of bases not matched to a gene: 7.